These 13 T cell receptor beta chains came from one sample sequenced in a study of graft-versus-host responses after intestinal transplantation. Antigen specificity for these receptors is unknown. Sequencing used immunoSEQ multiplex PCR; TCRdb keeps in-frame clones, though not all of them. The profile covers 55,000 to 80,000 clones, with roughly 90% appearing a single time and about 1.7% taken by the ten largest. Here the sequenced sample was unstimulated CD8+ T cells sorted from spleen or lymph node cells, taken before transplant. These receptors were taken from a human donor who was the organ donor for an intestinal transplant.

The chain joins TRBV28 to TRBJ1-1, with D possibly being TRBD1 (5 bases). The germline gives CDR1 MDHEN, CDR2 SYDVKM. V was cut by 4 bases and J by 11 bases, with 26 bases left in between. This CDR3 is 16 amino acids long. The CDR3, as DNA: TGTGCCAGCAGTTCACCCGGGGAGGGGCCAATCCCTTCGGCTTTCTTT. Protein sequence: CASSSPGEGPIPSAFF.

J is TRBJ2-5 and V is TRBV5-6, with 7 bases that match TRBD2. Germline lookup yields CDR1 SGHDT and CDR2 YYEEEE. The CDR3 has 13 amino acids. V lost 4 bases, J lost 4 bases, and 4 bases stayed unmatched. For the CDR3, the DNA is TGTGCCAGCAGCCTCCGCGGGGGAGAGACCCAGTACTTC. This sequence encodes CASSLRGGETQYF.

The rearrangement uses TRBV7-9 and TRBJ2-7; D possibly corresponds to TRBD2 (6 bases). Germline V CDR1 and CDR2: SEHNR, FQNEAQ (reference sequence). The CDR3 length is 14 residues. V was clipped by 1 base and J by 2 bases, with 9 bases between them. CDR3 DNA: TGTGCCAGCAGCTTAGGGGGCGGGACCTACGAGCAGTACTTC. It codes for CASSLGGGTYEQYF.

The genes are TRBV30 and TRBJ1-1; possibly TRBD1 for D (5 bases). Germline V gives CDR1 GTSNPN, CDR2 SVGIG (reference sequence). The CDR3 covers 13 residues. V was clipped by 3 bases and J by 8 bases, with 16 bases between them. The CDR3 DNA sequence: TGTGCCTGGAGCCCGGGAGGGGTAAGGGAAGCTTTCTTT. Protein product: CAWSPGGVREAFF.

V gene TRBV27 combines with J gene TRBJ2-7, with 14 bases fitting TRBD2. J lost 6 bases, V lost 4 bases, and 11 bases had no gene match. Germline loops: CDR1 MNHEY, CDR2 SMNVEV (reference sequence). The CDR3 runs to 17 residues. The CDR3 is CASSSAGLAGVRGEQYF. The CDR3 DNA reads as TGTGCCAGCAGTTCCGCGGGACTAGCGGGAGTAAGGGGCGAGCAGTACTTC.

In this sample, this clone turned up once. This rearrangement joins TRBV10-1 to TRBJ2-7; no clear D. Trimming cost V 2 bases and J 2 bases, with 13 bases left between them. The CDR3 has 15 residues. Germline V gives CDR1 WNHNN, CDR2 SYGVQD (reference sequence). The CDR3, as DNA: TGCGCCAGCAGTGAGAGGAATAGCCCGCCCTACGAGCAGTACTTC. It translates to CASSERNSPPYEQYF.

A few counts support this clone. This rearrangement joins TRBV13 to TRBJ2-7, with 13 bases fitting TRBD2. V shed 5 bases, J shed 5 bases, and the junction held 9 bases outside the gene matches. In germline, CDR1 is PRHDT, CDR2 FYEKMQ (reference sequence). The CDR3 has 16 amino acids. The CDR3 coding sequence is TGTGCCAGCAGCCATCCGCGGACTAGCGGGAGCGACGAGCAGTACTTC. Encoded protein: CASSHPRTSGSDEQYF.

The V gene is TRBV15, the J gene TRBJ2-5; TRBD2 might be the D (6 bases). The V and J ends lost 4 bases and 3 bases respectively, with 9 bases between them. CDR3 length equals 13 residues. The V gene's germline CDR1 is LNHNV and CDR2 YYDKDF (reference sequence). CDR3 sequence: CATSNRGEETQYF. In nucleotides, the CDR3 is TGTGCCACCAGCAATCGCGGGGAAGAGACCCAGTACTTC.

The CDR3 reads CSVRLSNQPQHF. The CDR3, as DNA: TGCAGCGTTAGACTTAGCAATCAGCCCCAGCATTTT. The chain couples TRBV29-1 to TRBJ1-5; no clear D gene. CDR1 and CDR2 from the germline V gene are SQVTM and ANQGSEA. V lost 5 bases, J lost 0 bases, and 5 bases lay in between. This CDR3 contains 12 residues.

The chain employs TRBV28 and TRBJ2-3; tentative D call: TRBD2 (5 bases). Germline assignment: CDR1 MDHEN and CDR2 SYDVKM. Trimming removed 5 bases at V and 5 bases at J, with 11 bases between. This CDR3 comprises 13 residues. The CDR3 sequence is CASSKAERDTQYF. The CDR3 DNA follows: TGTGCCAGCAGTAAAGCGGAGAGAGATACGCAGTATTTT.

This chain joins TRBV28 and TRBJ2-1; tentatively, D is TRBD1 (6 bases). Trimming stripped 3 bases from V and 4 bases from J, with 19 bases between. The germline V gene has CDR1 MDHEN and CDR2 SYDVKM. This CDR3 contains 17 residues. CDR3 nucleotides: TGTGCCAGCAGTTTCGAGGGGGTGGCGAGCCCTTACAATGAGCAGTTCTTC. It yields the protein CASSFEGVASPYNEQFF.

The CDR3 is CASSPARRDNEQFF. The CDR3 region has the DNA TGTGCCAGCAGCCCAGCACGCAGGGACAATGAGCAGTTCTTC. V and J are TRBV28 and TRBJ2-1, with a possible D match to TRBD1 (5 bases). The germline V gene has CDR1 MDHEN and CDR2 SYDVKM. The CDR3 consists of 14 residues. The V end was cut by 6 bases, the J end by 5 bases, with 14 bases between.

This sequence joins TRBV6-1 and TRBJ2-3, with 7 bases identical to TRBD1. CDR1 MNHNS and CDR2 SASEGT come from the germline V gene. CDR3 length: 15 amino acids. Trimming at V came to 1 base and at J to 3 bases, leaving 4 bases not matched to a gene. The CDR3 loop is CASSEVLQGTDTQYF. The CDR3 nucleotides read TGTGCCAGCAGTGAAGTCTTACAGGGGACAGATACGCAGTATTTT.